These 6 T cell receptor beta chains were sequenced from one sample in a study of control samples from healthy donors and cancer patients. Produced via immunoSEQ multiplex PCR; TCRdb's table is partial and in-frame only. The data hold more than 95,000 clones, with 85% to 90% observed a single time. The sample comprised PBMCs. The receptors stem from a woman between 45 and 60 years old with colorectal cancer.

The chain carries TRBV28 and TRBJ1-3; D perhaps matches TRBD1 (6 bases). The length of the CDR3 is 16 residues. Germline CDR1 reads MDHEN; CDR2 reads SYDVKM. Trimming stripped 3 bases from V and 0 bases from J, with 12 bases between. This chain's CDR3 is CASSLGGDVSGNTIYF. Here the CDR3 DNA reads TGTGCCAGCAGTTTGGGGGGCGACGTCTCTGGAAACACCATATATTTT.

This clone occurred once. The V and J genes are TRBV6-1 and TRBJ2-2; D unresolved. V lost 1 base, J lost 2 bases, and 5 bases lay in between. The CDR3 length is 14 residues. The germline CDR1 and CDR2 sequences are MNHNS and SASEGT. The CDR3 DNA reads TGTGCCAGCAGTGAAGTACCCAACACCGGGGAGCTGTTTTTT. It is translated as CASSEVPNTGELFF.

This rearrangement joins TRBV12-3 or TRBV12-4 to TRBJ1-1; D remains ambiguous. The CDR3 has 13 residues. With 8 bases removed from V and 3 bases from J, the gap between germline ends came to 13 bases. The CDR3 loop reads CASGMESDTEAFF. In nucleotides, the CDR3 is TGTGCCAGCGGAATGGAATCGGACACTGAAGCTTTCTTT.

The chain has TRBV19 and TRBJ2-7; 11 bases are shared with TRBD2. The CDR3 is 15 residues long. With 7 bases clipped from V and 3 bases from J, the junction kept 8 bases outside the gene matches. CDR1 and CDR2 from the germline V gene are LNHDA and SQIVND (reference sequence). The CDR3 is CASIGGTSGRYEQYF. DNA of the CDR3: TGTGCCAGTATAGGAGGGACTAGCGGTCGCTACGAGCAGTACTTC.

The chain links TRBV28 to TRBJ1-5, with 10 nucleotides matching TRBD1. Germline CDR1 is MDHEN and CDR2 is SYDVKM. The V and J ends lost 6 bases and 4 bases, in that order; junction bases with no gene match: 6. The CDR3 is 15 amino acids. The CDR3 is CASRETGGPNQPQHF. The CDR3, as DNA: TGTGCCAGCAGGGAGACAGGGGGCCCGAATCAGCCCCAGCATTTT.

The V and J genes are TRBV27 and TRBJ2-1, with 8 bases that match TRBD2. Trimming cost V 6 bases and J 6 bases; bases outside gene matches: 7. Germline V gene sequence: CDR1 MNHEY, CDR2 SMNVEV (reference sequence). CDR3 length: 14 amino acids. The CDR3 DNA is TGTGCCAGCAGCCGAGCGGGGGTCCTCAATGAGCAGTTCTTC. As protein: CASSRAGVLNEQFF.